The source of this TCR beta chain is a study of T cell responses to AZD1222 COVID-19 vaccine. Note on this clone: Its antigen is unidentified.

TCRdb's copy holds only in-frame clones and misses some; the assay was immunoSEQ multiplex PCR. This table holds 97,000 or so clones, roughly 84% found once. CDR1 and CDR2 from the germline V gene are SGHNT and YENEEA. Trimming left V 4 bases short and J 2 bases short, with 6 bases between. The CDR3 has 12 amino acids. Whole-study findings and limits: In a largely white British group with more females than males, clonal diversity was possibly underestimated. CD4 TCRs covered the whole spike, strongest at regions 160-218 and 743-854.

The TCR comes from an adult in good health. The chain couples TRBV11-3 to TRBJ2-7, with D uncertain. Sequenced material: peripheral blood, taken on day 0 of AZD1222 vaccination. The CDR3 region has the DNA TGTGCCAGCAGCTCAACGGCCTACGAGCAGTACTTC. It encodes CASSSTAYEQYF.